The 29 T cell receptor beta chains in this list originate from one sample, sequenced in a study of cytomegalovirus exposure and HLA in healthy donors. This PCR relied on a set of 60 Vbeta primers and 13 Jbeta primers. Produced via immunoSEQ multiplex PCR; TCRdb's table is partial and in-frame only. The repertoire has about 94,000 clones, roughly 75% of them found once; the top ten carry about 0.69%. Sequenced input: PBMCs. These receptor sequences come from a woman in her sixties in good health and CMV-seronegative.

This clone turned up a few times. The chain couples TRBV7-2 to TRBJ2-2, with 7 bases lining up with TRBD2. Germline V gene lookup returns CDR1 SGHTA and CDR2 FQGNSA. V trimming: 2 bases; J trimming: 5 bases; junction bases outside the gene matches: 8. CDR3 length: 16 amino acids. In DNA form, the CDR3 reads TGTGCCAGCAGCTTACGGGCTAGCGGTATAACCGGGGAGCTGTTTTTT. Translating gives CASSLRASGITGELFF. Looking up the rest from reference TRBV7-2 and TRBJ2-2 gives the full variable domain: GAGVSQSPSNKVTEKGKDVELRCDPISGHTALYWYRQSLGQGLEFLIYFQGNSAPDKSGLPSDRFSAERTGGSVSTLTIQRTQQEDSAVYLCASSLRASGITGELFFGEGSRLTVL.

The V gene is TRBV5-1, the J gene TRBJ2-7, with TRBD1 matching 10 bases. The CDR3 totals 15 residues. The junction had 5 bases not matched to a gene; V was cut back by 2 bases and J by 3 bases. Germline loops: CDR1 SGHRS, CDR2 YFSETQ. The CDR3 DNA sequence: TGCGCCAGCAGCTTAACCGGGACAGGGGTCTACGAGCAGTACTTC. This encodes CASSLTGTGVYEQYF.

The chain has TRBV6-6 and TRBJ2-2; D not certain. Deletions cut 2 bases from V and 5 bases from J, with 6 bases between. Germline V gives CDR1 MNHNY, CDR2 SVGAGI (reference sequence). This CDR3 has 13 residues. CDR3 loop: CASSYLTTGELFF. The CDR3 region has the DNA TGTGCCAGCAGTTACCTAACTACCGGGGAGCTGTTTTTT.

V and J are TRBV7-2 and TRBJ2-5; the D gene is possibly TRBD2 (5 bases). In germline, CDR1 is SGHTA, CDR2 FQGNSA. This CDR3 is built from 15 residues. With 4 bases removed from V and 5 bases from J, the gap between germline ends came to 17 bases. DNA for the CDR3: TGTGCCAGCAGCTCCCTTGGCGCCTCGGGGGAGACCCAGTACTTC. Protein product: CASSSLGASGETQYF.

The chain employs TRBV6-5 and TRBJ2-3, with 10 bases lining up with TRBD2. After removal of 6 bases from V and 4 bases from J, the junction contained 4 bases not matched to a gene. The CDR3 runs to 14 residues. Germline V CDR1 and CDR2: MNHEY, SVGAGI. The DNA of the CDR3 is TGTGCCAGCAGGACCAGCGGGGGGGCAGATACGCAGTATTTT. Translation: CASRTSGGADTQYF.

V is TRBV21-1 and J is TRBJ2-4; the table calls TRBD1, which could not be checked here. TRBV21-1 is a pseudogene segment. The CDR3 totals 13 residues. The chain's CDR3 is CASSKPGQGEEYF. CDR3 nucleotides: TGTGCCAGCAGCAAGCCAGGACAGGGCGAGGAGTACTTC.

The sample holds one count of this clone. The chain links TRBV6-5 to TRBJ1-2; TRBD1 might be the D (6 bases). The CDR3 spans 13 residues. The germline V gene encodes CDR1 MNHEY and CDR2 SVGAGI. V shed 6 bases and J shed 3 bases, with 11 bases lying between them. The chain's CDR3 is CASRRNRDYGYTF. The CDR3 DNA reads TGTGCCAGCAGGAGGAACAGGGACTATGGCTACACCTTC.

The rearrangement joins TRBV6-1 to TRBJ1-2; weak D call: TRBD1 (5 bases). Germline V gene lookup returns CDR1 MNHNS and CDR2 SASEGT. The germline V and J ends were trimmed by 1 base and 2 bases, with 11 bases remaining between them. The CDR3 is made up of 15 amino acids. The CDR3 reads CASSEDRGLNYGYTF. CDR3 DNA: TGTGCCAGCAGTGAAGATAGGGGATTGAACTATGGCTACACCTTC.

This clone was seen a few times. The chain carries TRBV15 and TRBJ1-1; D remains unclear. The germline V gene has CDR1 LNHNV and CDR2 YYDKDF (reference sequence). Trimming removed 0 bases at V and 1 base at J, with 6 bases between. The CDR3 contains 14 residues. CDR3 nucleotide sequence: TGTGCCACCAGCAGAGAGACGGGGAACACTGAAGCTTTCTTT. It specifies CATSRETGNTEAFF.

The V gene is TRBV9, the J gene TRBJ2-2, with 9 nucleotides matching TRBD2. Trimming at V came to 0 bases and at J to 4 bases, leaving 13 bases not matched to a gene. The CDR3 contains 19 residues. CDR1 and CDR2 from the germline V gene are SGDLS and YYNGEE. The CDR3 region is CASSVALAGGGAGTGELFF. Here the CDR3 DNA reads TGTGCCAGCAGCGTAGCCCTAGCCGGCGGGGGGGCCGGCACCGGGGAGCTGTTTTTT.

This chain connects TRBV11-2 to TRBJ2-7; D is uncertain. The CDR3 is 14 amino acids. With 1 base removed from V and 2 bases from J, the gap between germline ends came to 9 bases. Germline V lookup: CDR1 SGHAT, CDR2 FQNNGV. The CDR3: CASSLVGPPYEQYF. The CDR3 coding sequence is TGTGCCAGCAGCTTAGTTGGGCCACCCTACGAGCAGTACTTC.

The DNA for the CDR3 is TGTGCCAGCAGCTGGACTGCCTCCTACGAGCAGTACTTC. This gives the protein CASSWTASYEQYF. The V gene is TRBV28, the J gene TRBJ2-7; a weak D match, TRBD2 (5 bases). Germline values: CDR1 MDHEN, CDR2 SYDVKM. The V and J ends lost 6 bases and 0 bases respectively, with 9 bases between them. The CDR3 covers 13 residues.

The gene calls are TRBV2 and TRBJ2-7; 11 bases agree with TRBD1. The ends lost 4 bases at V and 5 bases at J; junction bases unmatched: 4. There are 14 residues in the CDR3. Germline V gene lookup returns CDR1 SNHLY and CDR2 FYNNEI. The CDR3, as DNA: TGTGCCAGCAGTGCTAGGACAGGGGGCCACGAGCAGTACTTC. This sequence encodes CASSARTGGHEQYF.

This chain joins TRBV9 and TRBJ1-1, with D perhaps TRBD1 (6 bases). Germline values: CDR1 SGDLS, CDR2 YYNGEE. Trimming took 0 bases from V and 2 from J, leaving 14 bases between them. The CDR3 sequence is 16 residues long. The CDR3 reads CASSVDAGAINTEAFF. The DNA for the CDR3 is TGTGCCAGCAGCGTAGATGCAGGGGCGATTAACACTGAAGCTTTCTTT.

The count of this clone is one. The chain joins TRBV28 to TRBJ1-5; TRBD1 matches 7 bases. The CDR3 is 14 residues long. Germline V gene data show CDR1 as MDHEN and CDR2 as SYDVKM. J lost 3 bases, V lost 5 bases, and 4 bases had no gene match. The CDR3 region has the DNA TGTGCCAGCAGTCTGACAGGGTTCAATCAGCCCCAGCATTTT. This encodes CASSLTGFNQPQHF.

V usage is TRBV4-1 and J usage is TRBJ1-2, with 9 bases fitting TRBD1. Germline V lookup: CDR1 MGHRA, CDR2 YSYEKL. This CDR3 region has 15 residues. With 4 bases clipped from V and 3 bases from J, the junction kept 6 bases outside the gene matches. The chain's CDR3 is CASSREQGADYGYTF. The CDR3 DNA reads as TGCGCCAGCAGCCGAGAACAGGGGGCGGACTATGGCTACACCTTC.

The J gene is TRBJ1-5, the V gene TRBV19, with a possible D match to TRBD1 (5 bases). Trimming stripped 6 bases from V and 5 bases from J, with 11 bases between. CDR3 length: 13 residues. Germline V gene data show CDR1 as LNHDA and CDR2 as SQIVND (reference sequence). The CDR3 region is CASSGDFHQPQHF. Here the CDR3 DNA reads TGTGCCAGTAGCGGGGACTTCCATCAGCCCCAGCATTTT.

This clone was seen a handful of times. The chain uses TRBV7-9 and TRBJ2-5; 14 bases align to TRBD2. This CDR3 spans 16 amino acids. The junction had 6 bases not matched to a gene; V was cut back by 5 bases and J by 4 bases. Germline CDR1 and CDR2: SEHNR and FQNEAQ (reference sequence). In nucleotides, the CDR3 is TGTGCCAGCAGCGACACCGGGACTAGCGGGGGAGAGACCCAGTACTTC. It encodes CASSDTGTSGGETQYF.

V and J are TRBV4-3 and TRBJ1-1; a possible D gene is TRBD1 (5 bases). The germline V gene has CDR1 LGHNA and CDR2 YSLEER. Trimming took off 0 bases at V and 4 bases at J, with 9 bases between the two ends. CDR3 size: 14 residues. The CDR3: CASSQDQGPTEAFF. CDR3 sequence (DNA): TGCGCCAGCAGCCAAGATCAGGGTCCCACTGAAGCTTTCTTT.

J is TRBJ1-2 and V is TRBV9; TRBD1 agrees at 10 bases. Losses at the gene ends were 3 bases for V and 6 bases for J; bases not matched to a gene: 11. This CDR3 has 16 amino acids. Germline V CDR1 and CDR2: SGDLS, YYNGEE. The CDR3 protein is CASSAPRTGGKDGYTF. The CDR3 nucleotides are TGTGCCAGCAGCGCGCCAAGGACAGGGGGGAAGGATGGCTACACCTTC. Complete variable domain (other parts from reference TRBV9 and TRBJ1-2): DSGVTQTPKHLITATGQRVTLRCSPRSGDLSVYWYQQSLDQGLQFLIQYYNGEERAKGNILERFSAQQFPDLHSELNLSSLELGDSALYFCASSAPRTGGKDGYTFGSGTRLTVV.

This rearrangement joins TRBV19 to TRBJ1-1; D remains unclear. This CDR3 comprises 11 residues. The V gene lost 3 bases and the J gene lost 11 bases, with 10 bases spanning the gap. Germline assignment: CDR1 LNHDA and CDR2 SQIVND (reference sequence). CDR3 nucleotides: TGTGCCAGTAGTATCCAGGTTCGCGCTTTCTTT. Protein sequence: CASSIQVRAFF.

The chain has TRBV5-1 and TRBJ1-4; D unresolved. CDR1 is SGHRS and CDR2 is YFSETQ in the germline V gene. Trimming pared 2 bases from V and 4 bases from J, leaving 9 bases between. The CDR3 is 14 residues long. This CDR3 reads CASSFTADNEKLFF. The CDR3 coding sequence is TGCGCCAGCAGCTTCACCGCAGATAATGAAAAACTGTTTTTT.

This clone has just a few counts. The chain links TRBV6-5 to TRBJ2-7; TRBD1 matches 8 bases. The junction had 6 bases not matched to a gene; V was cut back by 6 bases and J by 2 bases. Germline CDR1 MNHEY, CDR2 SVGAGI. There are 14 residues in the CDR3. For the CDR3, the DNA is TGTGCCAGCAGCCTGGACAGGGCCCCCTACGAGCAGTACTTC. Amino acids: CASSLDRAPYEQYF.

CDR3 region: CARSLRQYNQPQHF. DNA of the CDR3: TGTGCCAGAAGCTTGCGACAGTACAATCAGCCCCAGCATTTT. The chain carries TRBV5-3 and TRBJ1-5; a weak D match, TRBD1 (5 bases). TRBV5-3 is treated as an ORF (open reading frame) with a function not yet certain. V was clipped by 1 base and J by 3 bases, with 8 bases between them. The CDR3 extends over 14 amino acids.

The J gene is TRBJ2-2, the V gene TRBV9; 8 bases fit TRBD2. CDR1 and CDR2 (germline): SGDLS, YYNGEE. V lost 3 bases, J lost 14 bases, and 9 bases stayed unmatched. The CDR3 runs 13 residues. The CDR3 here is CASSAGELAALFF. DNA of the CDR3: TGTGCCAGCAGCGCGGGCGAACTAGCGGCTCTGTTTTTT.

This chain connects TRBV28 to TRBJ2-1; TRBD2 is a possible D gene (5 bases). This CDR3 has 11 residues. Between the trimmed V and J ends, which lost 6 bases and 14 bases, there was a span of 14 bases. Germline values: CDR1 MDHEN, CDR2 SYDVKM. CDR3 sequence (DNA): TGTGCCAGCAGCTCACTCGAGAGGGAGTTCTTC. Residues: CASSSLEREFF.

This sequence joins TRBV10-1 and TRBJ2-7; 9 bases map to TRBD2. This CDR3 comprises 13 residues. Germline values: CDR1 WNHNN, CDR2 SYGVQD (reference sequence). Trimming at V came to 6 bases and at J to 5 bases, leaving 5 bases not matched to a gene. CDR3 region: CASSLAGADEQYF. CDR3 DNA sequence: TGCGCCAGCAGCTTAGCGGGAGCCGACGAGCAGTACTTC.

The J gene is TRBJ2-1, the V gene TRBV28; 11 bases align to TRBD2. The CDR3 has 14 residues. V was pared by 6 bases and J by 9 bases, with 7 bases of the junction left unmatched. Germline lookup yields CDR1 MDHEN and CDR2 SYDVKM. The CDR3 is CASSIAGGPTEQFF. CDR3 in DNA: TGTGCCAGCAGCATAGCGGGAGGGCCGACTGAGCAGTTCTTC.

The gene calls are TRBV18 and TRBJ1-2; 8 bases are shared with TRBD1. This CDR3 is built from 16 residues. Germline V CDR1 and CDR2: KGHSH, LQKENI. After removal of 6 bases from V and 0 bases from J, the junction contained 9 bases not matched to a gene. CDR3 sequence: CASSRRGQGPNYGYTF. In nucleotides, the CDR3 is TGTGCCAGCTCCCGTCGAGGACAGGGTCCTAACTATGGCTACACCTTC. The full variable domain, its missing parts supplied by reference TRBV18 and TRBJ1-2, is NAGVMQNPRHLVRRRGQEARLRCSPMKGHSHVYWYRQLPEEGLKFMVYLQKENIIDESGMPKERFSAEFPKEGPSILRIQQVVRGDSAAYFCASSRRGQGPNYGYTFGSGTRLTVV.